This TCR beta chain was obtained from a study of cytomegalovirus exposure and HLA in healthy donors. The wider study: A subsequent analysis stated that the 120 or so validation repertoires were run on the same platform as the roughly 620 first-cohort repertoires.

The study's findings and limits: A list of 150 or so TCR beta chains associated with cytomegalovirus was given.

Assay used: immunoSEQ multiplex PCR; TCRdb lists only in-frame clones, some missing. The table has roughly 350,000 clones, approximately 90% seen once; the top ten hold 0.84%. This CDR3 has 13 residues. Germline V gives CDR1 LGHNA, CDR2 YNFKEQ. V was pared by 0 bases and J by 1 base, with 4 bases between. Notes on this clone: Its specificity is not known.

The chain employs TRBV4-2 and TRBJ2-7; D not certain. The sequence was collected from a woman between 18 and 29 years old in good health and CMV-seronegative. The material sequenced was PBMCs. In DNA form, the CDR3 reads TGTGCCAGCAGCCAAGATCTATCCTACGAGCAGTACTTC. Protein: CASSQDLSYEQYF.